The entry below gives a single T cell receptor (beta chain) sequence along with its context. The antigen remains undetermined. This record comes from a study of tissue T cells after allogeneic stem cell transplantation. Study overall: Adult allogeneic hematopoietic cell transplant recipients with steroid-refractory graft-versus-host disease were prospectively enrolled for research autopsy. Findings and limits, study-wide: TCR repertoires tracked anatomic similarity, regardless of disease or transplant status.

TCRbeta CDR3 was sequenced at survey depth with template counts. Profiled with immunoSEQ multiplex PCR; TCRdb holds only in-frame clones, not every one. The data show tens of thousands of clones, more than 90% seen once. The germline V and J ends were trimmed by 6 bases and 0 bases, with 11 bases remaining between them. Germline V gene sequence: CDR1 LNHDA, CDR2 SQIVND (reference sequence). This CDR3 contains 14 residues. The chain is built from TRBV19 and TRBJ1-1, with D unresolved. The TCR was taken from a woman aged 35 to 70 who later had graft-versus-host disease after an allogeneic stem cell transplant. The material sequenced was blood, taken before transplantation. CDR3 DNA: TGTGCCAGTAGCCTCACAAGGATGAACACTGAAGCTTTCTTT. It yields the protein CASSLTRMNTEAFF. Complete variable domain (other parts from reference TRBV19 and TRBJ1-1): DGGITQSPKYLFRKEGQNVTLSCEQNLNHDAMYWYRQDPGQGLRLIYYSQIVNDFQKGDIAEGYSVSREKKESFPLTVTSAQKNPTAFYLCASSLTRMNTEAFFGQGTRLTVV.